The rows below give T cell receptor beta chains drawn from one sample of a study of blood T cell repertoires in COVID-19. Clones were read by immunoSEQ multiplex PCR, and TCRdb kept only the in-frame ones, dropping some. In the table there are about 64,000 clones, around 83% of which are singletons. The specimen was peripheral blood. These receptors all stem from a human donor in a cohort sampled during active COVID-19. The CDR3 runs from the conserved cysteine through the conserved F or W. The D gene is left open where the match is weak. Clone size is given for some rows only: seen once, a few or many times, or a class if the clone is expanded.

V gene: TRBV15
D gene: TRBD2
clone size: NA
J gene: TRBJ2-1
CDR3 protein: CATSGNRASGTSGGMSSYNEQFF
CDR3 DNA: TGTGCCACCAGCGGGAACCGAGCTTCCGGGACTAGCGGGGGTATGAGCTCCTACAATGAGCAGTTCTTC

V gene: TRBV7-9
D gene: TRBD2
clone size: NA
J gene: TRBJ2-7
CDR3 protein: CASSLGRSSGGHEQYF
CDR3 DNA: TGTGCCAGCAGCTTAGGTCGGTCTAGCGGGGGGCATGAGCAGTACTTC

V gene: TRBV5-4
D gene: TRBD2
clone size: once
J gene: TRBJ2-3
CDR3 protein: CASSPARSGEDTQYF
CDR3 DNA: TGTGCCAGCAGCCCGGCTCGTAGCGGGGAAGATACGCAGTATTTT

V gene: TRBV11-3
D gene: TRBD2
clone size: few
J gene: TRBJ2-5
CDR3 protein: CASSLNGGRGETQYF
CDR3 DNA: TGTGCCAGCAGCTTAAACGGGGGGAGAGGAGAGACCCAGTACTTC

V gene: TRBV4-1
D gene: NA
clone size: NA
J gene: TRBJ1-1
CDR3 protein: CASSLQGVTEAFF
CDR3 DNA: TGCGCCAGCAGCCTCCAAGGGGTCACTGAAGCTTTCTTT

V gene: TRBV7-8
D gene: NA
clone size: few
J gene: TRBJ1-6
CDR3 protein: CASSLQGSNSPLHF
CDR3 DNA: TGTGCCAGCAGCTTACAGGGGTCTAATTCACCCCTCCACTTT

V gene: TRBV30
D gene: NA
clone size: NA
J gene: TRBJ1-5
CDR3 protein: CAWSISTGVNQPQHF
CDR3 DNA: TGTGCCTGGAGTATCTCGACAGGAGTGAATCAGCCCCAGCATTTT

V gene: TRBV6-4
D gene: NA
clone size: NA
J gene: TRBJ2-1
CDR3 protein: CASSEEAVPYNEQFF
CDR3 DNA: TGTGCCAGCAGTGAAGAAGCTGTTCCCTACAATGAGCAGTTCTTC

V gene: TRBV27
D gene: TRBD1
clone size: few
J gene: TRBJ2-2
CDR3 protein: CASSFDSPGQGYFGELFF
CDR3 DNA: TGTGCCAGCAGTTTCGATTCACCGGGACAGGGTTATTTCGGGGAGCTGTTTTTT

V gene: TRBV6-6
D gene: TRBD2
clone size: NA
J gene: TRBJ2-2
CDR3 protein: CASSYFSGVTGELFF
CDR3 DNA: TGTGCCAGCAGTTACTTTAGCGGGGTCACCGGGGAGCTGTTTTTT

V gene: TRBV7-2
D gene: TRBD2
clone size: NA
J gene: TRBJ2-7
CDR3 protein: CASRPSGASYEQYF
CDR3 DNA: TGTGCCAGCAGACCTAGCGGGGCCTCCTACGAGCAGTACTTC

V gene: TRBV19
D gene: NA
clone size: NA
J gene: TRBJ2-5
CDR3 protein: CASNTGFGGETQYF
CDR3 DNA: TGTGCCAGTAACACGGGATTCGGCGGAGAGACCCAGTACTTC

V gene: TRBV7-8
D gene: NA
clone size: once
J gene: TRBJ2-1
CDR3 protein: CASSLLTRDAQFF
CDR3 DNA: TGTGCCAGCAGCTTGCTTACTCGGGATGCGCAGTTCTTC

V gene: TRBV11-3
D gene: NA
clone size: NA
J gene: TRBJ2-1
CDR3 protein: CASSLEGGAPNEQFF
CDR3 DNA: TGTGCCAGCAGCTTAGAGGGGGGGGCGCCCAATGAGCAGTTCTTC

V gene: TRBV19
D gene: NA
clone size: few
J gene: TRBJ2-1
CDR3 protein: CASSMGLEQFF
CDR3 DNA: TGTGCCAGTAGTATGGGGCTGGAGCAGTTCTTC

V gene: TRBV29-1
D gene: NA
clone size: NA
J gene: TRBJ2-3
CDR3 protein: CSAHPGALTDTQYF
CDR3 DNA: TGCAGCGCCCACCCAGGGGCACTGACAGATACGCAGTATTTT

V gene: TRBV18
D gene: NA
clone size: NA
J gene: TRBJ2-5
CDR3 protein: CASSPRVGPLQETQYF
CDR3 DNA: TGTGCCAGCTCACCCCGCGTGGGCCCACTCCAAGAGACCCAGTACTTC

V gene: TRBV6-5
D gene: NA
clone size: NA
J gene: TRBJ1-5
CDR3 protein: CASISDSNQPQHF
CDR3 DNA: TGTGCCAGCATTTCAGATAGCAATCAGCCCCAGCATTTT

V gene: TRBV11-3
D gene: TRBD1
clone size: NA
J gene: TRBJ2-1
CDR3 protein: CASSKDRVSYNEQFF
CDR3 DNA: TGTGCCAGCAGTAAGGACAGGGTCTCCTACAATGAGCAGTTCTTC

V gene: TRBV18
D gene: TRBD1
clone size: NA
J gene: TRBJ1-1
CDR3 protein: CASSLTGGVAEAFF
CDR3 DNA: TGTGCCAGCTCACTCACAGGGGGCGTCGCTGAAGCTTTCTTT

V gene: TRBV7-6
D gene: NA
clone size: NA
J gene: TRBJ2-7
CDR3 protein: CASSLEGQSYEQYF
CDR3 DNA: TGTGCCAGCAGCTTGGAGGGACAGTCCTACGAGCAGTACTTC

V gene: TRBV15
D gene: TRBD2
clone size: NA
J gene: TRBJ2-1
CDR3 protein: CATSPGVAGRDEQFF
CDR3 DNA: TGTGCCACCAGCCCTGGGGTAGCGGGGAGAGATGAGCAGTTCTTC

V gene: TRBV28
D gene: NA
clone size: NA
J gene: TRBJ2-4
CDR3 protein: CATVHHPGIQYF
CDR3 DNA: TGTGCCACCGTACACCACCCAGGCATTCAGTACTTC

V gene: TRBV6-5
D gene: NA
clone size: NA
J gene: TRBJ1-5
CDR3 protein: CASSYSRGNQPQHF
CDR3 DNA: TGTGCCAGCAGTTACTCGAGGGGCAATCAGCCCCAGCATTTT

V gene: TRBV9
D gene: TRBD1
clone size: NA
J gene: TRBJ1-2
CDR3 protein: CASSVARDRGLPGYTF
CDR3 DNA: TGTGCCAGCAGCGTAGCGCGGGACAGGGGCCTCCCTGGCTACACCTTC

V gene: TRBV5-4
D gene: NA
clone size: NA
J gene: TRBJ2-2
CDR3 protein: CASSSALGVRRLNTGELFF
CDR3 DNA: TGTGCCAGCAGCTCGGCCCTAGGAGTGAGGCGATTGAACACCGGGGAGCTGTTTTTT

V gene: TRBV11-2
D gene: NA
clone size: NA
J gene: TRBJ1-6
CDR3 protein: CASSLGSGVANSPLHF
CDR3 DNA: TGTGCCAGCAGCTTAGGTTCAGGGGTTGCTAATTCACCCCTCCACTTT

V gene: TRBV14
D gene: NA
clone size: NA
J gene: TRBJ2-3
CDR3 protein: CASSQDRSVTDTQYF
CDR3 DNA: TGTGCCAGCAGCCAAGACAGGTCGGTAACAGATACGCAGTATTTT

V gene: TRBV5-1
D gene: TRBD1
clone size: NA
J gene: TRBJ1-2
CDR3 protein: CASSLAGQGIYYGYTF
CDR3 DNA: TGCGCCAGCAGCTTGGCGGGACAGGGGATTTACTATGGCTACACCTTC

V gene: TRBV7-2
D gene: NA
clone size: NA
J gene: TRBJ2-5
CDR3 protein: CASSIRSRQETQYF
CDR3 DNA: TGTGCCAGCAGCATAAGGTCTAGACAAGAGACCCAGTACTTC

V gene: TRBV5-1
D gene: NA
clone size: NA
J gene: TRBJ2-3
CDR3 protein: CASSLAGSGGAVRGDTQYF
CDR3 DNA: TGCGCCAGCAGCTTGGCGGGGTCTGGGGGGGCCGTTCGTGGAGATACGCAGTATTTT

V gene: TRBV6-6
D gene: NA
clone size: NA
J gene: TRBJ1-2
CDR3 protein: CASSTTGLNYGYTF
CDR3 DNA: TGTGCCAGCAGCACAACAGGACTAAACTATGGCTACACCTTC

V gene: TRBV3-1/TRBV3-2
D gene: NA
clone size: NA
J gene: TRBJ1-2
CDR3 protein: CASSLKGTHSDGYTF
CDR3 DNA: TGTGCCAGCAGCCTTAAGGGGACACATAGCGATGGCTACACCTTC